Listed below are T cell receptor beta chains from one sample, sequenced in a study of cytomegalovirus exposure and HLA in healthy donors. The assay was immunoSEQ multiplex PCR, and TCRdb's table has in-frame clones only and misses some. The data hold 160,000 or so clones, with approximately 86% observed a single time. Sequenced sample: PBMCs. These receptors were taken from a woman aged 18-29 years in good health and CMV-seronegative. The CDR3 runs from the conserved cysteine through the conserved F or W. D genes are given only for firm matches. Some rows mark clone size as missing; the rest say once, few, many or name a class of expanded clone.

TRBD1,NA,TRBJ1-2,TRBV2,CASSVLDRVYGYTF
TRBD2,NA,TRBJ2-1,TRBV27,CASSPFTSGGANSYNEQFF
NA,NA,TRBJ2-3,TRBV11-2,CASSLSLGPDTQYF
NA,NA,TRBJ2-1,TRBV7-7,CASSFGAGATYNEQFF
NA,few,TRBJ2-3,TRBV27,CASSMTWGHRITDTQYF
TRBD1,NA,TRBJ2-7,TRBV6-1,CASSAPTGHEQYF
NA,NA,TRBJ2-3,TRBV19,CASSKGASADTQYF
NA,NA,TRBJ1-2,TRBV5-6,CASSLVGEVSGYPF
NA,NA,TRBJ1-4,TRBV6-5,CASSYSSGVSNEKLFF
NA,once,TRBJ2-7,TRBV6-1,CASSPNQGGGYEQYF
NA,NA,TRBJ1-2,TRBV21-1,CASSLEEGYGYTF
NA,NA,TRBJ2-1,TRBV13,CASSPGSYNEQFF
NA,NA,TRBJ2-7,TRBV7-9,CASSLLQGSVHEQYF
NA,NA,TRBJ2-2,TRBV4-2,CASSQDKGELFF
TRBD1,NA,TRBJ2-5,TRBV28,CASSTAGGSYETQYF
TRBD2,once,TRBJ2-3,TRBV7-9,CASRPPGSGGIGGDTQYF
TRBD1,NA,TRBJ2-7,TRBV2,CASSLSSGQYSYEQYF
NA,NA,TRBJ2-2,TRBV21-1,CASSKGGWTGNLGELFF
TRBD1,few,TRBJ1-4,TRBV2,CASIRTGGEEKLFF
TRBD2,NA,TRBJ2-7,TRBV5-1,CASSWTSGSYEQYF
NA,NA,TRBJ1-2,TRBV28,CASEPAAMGEQGYGYTF
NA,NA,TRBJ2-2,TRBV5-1,CASSLNSYGELFF
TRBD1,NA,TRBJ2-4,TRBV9,CASSAMPQGALNIQYF
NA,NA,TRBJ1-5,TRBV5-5,CASSLEPGDQPQHF
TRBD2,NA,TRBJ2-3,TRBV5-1,CASSSPPGTSGRAGIDTQYF
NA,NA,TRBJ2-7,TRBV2,CASSIGRSSYEQYF
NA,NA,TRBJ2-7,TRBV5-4,CASSSHYRDNEQYF
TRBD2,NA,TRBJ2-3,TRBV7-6,CASSWTSGTSTDTQYF
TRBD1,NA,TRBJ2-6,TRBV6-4,CASSDSEPGQAYSGANVLTF
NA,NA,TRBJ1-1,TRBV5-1,CASSPRQQGEAFF
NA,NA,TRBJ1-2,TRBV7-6,CASSFGGGYGYTF
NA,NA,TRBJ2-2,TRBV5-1,CASSLAGVVGTGELFF
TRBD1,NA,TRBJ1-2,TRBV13,CASSTGQGAIAYTF
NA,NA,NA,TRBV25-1,CASSPLYEQYF
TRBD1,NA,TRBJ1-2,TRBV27,CASSYAGGGIYGYTF
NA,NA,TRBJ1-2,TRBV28,CASSLTNGGDKDGYTF
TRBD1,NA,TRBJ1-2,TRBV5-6,CASSLQGAGGYTF
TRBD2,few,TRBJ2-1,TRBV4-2,CASSQEWTSGYNEQFF
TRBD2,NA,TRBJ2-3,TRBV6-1,CASSDGTKTLGSDTQYF
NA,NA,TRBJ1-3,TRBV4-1,CASSQATVSGNTIYF
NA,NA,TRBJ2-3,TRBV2,CASRIDTDTQYF
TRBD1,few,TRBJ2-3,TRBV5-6,CASSRQGGDTQYF
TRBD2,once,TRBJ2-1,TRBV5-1,CASSLEASGRVPSYNEQFF
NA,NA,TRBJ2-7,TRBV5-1,CASSLDRSYEQYF
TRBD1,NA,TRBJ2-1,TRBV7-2,CASSFGTGVRNEQFF